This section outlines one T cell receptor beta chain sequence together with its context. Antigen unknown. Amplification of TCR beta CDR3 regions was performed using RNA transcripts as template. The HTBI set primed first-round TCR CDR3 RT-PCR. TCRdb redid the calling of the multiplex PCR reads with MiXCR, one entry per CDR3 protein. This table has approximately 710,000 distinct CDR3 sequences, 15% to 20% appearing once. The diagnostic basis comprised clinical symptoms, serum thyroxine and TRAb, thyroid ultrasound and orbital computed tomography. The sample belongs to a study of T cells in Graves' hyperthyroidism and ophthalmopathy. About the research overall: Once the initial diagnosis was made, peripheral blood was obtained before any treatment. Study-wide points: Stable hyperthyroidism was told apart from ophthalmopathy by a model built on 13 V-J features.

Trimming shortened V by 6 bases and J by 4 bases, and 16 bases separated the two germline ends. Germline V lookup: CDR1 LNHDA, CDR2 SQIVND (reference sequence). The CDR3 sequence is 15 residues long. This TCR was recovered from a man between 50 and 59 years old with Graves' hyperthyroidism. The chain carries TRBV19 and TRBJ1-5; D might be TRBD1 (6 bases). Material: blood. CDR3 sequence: CASRRGGSRNQPQHF. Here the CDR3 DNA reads TGTGCCAGTAGGAGGGGGGGAAGTAGGAATCAGCCCCAGCATTTT.